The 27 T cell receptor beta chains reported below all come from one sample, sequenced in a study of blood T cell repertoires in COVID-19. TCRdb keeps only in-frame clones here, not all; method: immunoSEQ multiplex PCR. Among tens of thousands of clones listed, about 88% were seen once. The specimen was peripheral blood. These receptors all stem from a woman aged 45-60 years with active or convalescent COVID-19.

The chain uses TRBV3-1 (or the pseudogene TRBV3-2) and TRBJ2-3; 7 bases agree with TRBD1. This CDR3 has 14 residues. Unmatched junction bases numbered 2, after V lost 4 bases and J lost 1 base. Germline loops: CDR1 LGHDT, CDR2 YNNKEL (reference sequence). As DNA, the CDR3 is TGTGCCAGCAGCCGCGACAGGGGCACAGATACGCAGTATTTT. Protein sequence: CASSRDRGTDTQYF.

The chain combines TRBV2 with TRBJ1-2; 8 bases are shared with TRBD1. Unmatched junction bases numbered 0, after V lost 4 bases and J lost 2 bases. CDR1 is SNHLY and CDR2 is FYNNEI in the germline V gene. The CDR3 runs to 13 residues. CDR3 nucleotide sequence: TGTGCCAGCAGTGGGACAGGGAACTATGGCTACACCTTC. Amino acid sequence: CASSGTGNYGYTF.

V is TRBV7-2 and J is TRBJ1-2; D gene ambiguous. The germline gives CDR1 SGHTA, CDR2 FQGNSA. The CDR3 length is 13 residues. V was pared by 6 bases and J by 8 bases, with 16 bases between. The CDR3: CASSTDNYGGYTF. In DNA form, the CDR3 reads TGTGCCAGCAGTACTGATAACTATGGGGGCTACACCTTC.

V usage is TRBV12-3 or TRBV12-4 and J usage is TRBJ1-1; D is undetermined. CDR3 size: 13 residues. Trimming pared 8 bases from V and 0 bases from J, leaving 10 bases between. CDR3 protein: CASGEGLNTEAFF. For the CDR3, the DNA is TGTGCCAGCGGGGAGGGATTGAACACTGAAGCTTTCTTT.

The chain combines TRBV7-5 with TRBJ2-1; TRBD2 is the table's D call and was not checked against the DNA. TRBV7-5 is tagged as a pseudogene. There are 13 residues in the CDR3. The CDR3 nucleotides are TGTGTCACATCCCGGACTAGCGGAAATGAGCAGTTCTTC. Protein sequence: CVTSRTSGNEQFF.

The CDR3 region is CAHRSGTRPYEQYF. CDR3 in DNA: TGTGCCCATCGCTCCGGGACTAGACCCTACGAGCAGTACTTC. The V and J genes are TRBV30 and TRBJ2-7; 8 bases are shared with TRBD2. The germline V gene has CDR1 GTSNPN and CDR2 SVGIG (reference sequence). This CDR3 spans 14 amino acids. The V gene end was trimmed by 8 bases and the J gene end by 2 bases; junction bases not matched to a gene: 11.

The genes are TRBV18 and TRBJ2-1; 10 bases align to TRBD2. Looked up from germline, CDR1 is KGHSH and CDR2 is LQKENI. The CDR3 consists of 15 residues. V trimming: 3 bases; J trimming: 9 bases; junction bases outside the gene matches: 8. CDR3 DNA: TGTGCCAGCTCACCGCGGCTAGCGGGAGTTGGTGAGCAGTTCTTC. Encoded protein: CASSPRLAGVGEQFF.

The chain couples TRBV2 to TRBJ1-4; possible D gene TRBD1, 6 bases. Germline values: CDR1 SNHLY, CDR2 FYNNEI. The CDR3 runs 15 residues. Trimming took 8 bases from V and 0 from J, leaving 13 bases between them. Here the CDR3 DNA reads TGTGCCAGCGGGGAACAGGGCCCAACTAATGAAAAACTGTTTTTT. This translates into CASGEQGPTNEKLFF.

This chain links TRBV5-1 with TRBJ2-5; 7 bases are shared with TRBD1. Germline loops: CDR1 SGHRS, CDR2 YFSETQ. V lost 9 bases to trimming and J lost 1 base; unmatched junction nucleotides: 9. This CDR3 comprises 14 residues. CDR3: CATQTGTAQETQYF. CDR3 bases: TGCGCCACCCAAACCGGGACAGCCCAAGAGACCCAGTACTTC. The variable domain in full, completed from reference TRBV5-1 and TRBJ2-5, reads KAGVTQTPRYLIKTRGQQVTLSCSPISGHRSVSWYQQTPGQGLQFLFEYFSETQRNKGNFPGRFSGRQFSNSRSEMNVSTLELGDSALYLCATQTGTAQETQYFGPGTRLLVL.

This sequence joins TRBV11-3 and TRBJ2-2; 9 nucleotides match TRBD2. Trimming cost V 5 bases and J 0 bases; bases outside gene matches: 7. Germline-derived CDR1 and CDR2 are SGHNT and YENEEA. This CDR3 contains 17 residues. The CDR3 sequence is CASSGTSWDANTGELFF. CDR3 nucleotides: TGTGCCAGCAGCGGGACTAGCTGGGACGCGAACACCGGGGAGCTGTTTTTT.

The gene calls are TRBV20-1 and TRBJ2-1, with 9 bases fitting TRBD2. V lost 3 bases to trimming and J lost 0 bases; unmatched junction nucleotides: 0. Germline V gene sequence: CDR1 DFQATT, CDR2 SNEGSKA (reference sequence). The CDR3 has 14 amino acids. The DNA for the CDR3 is TGCAGTGCTAGTAGCGGGAGCTCCTACAATGAGCAGTTCTTC. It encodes CSASSGSSYNEQFF.

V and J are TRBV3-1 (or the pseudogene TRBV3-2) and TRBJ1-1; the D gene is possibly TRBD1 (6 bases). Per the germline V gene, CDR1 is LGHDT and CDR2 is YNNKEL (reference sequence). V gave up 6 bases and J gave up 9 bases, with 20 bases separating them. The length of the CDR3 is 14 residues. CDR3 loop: CASSSDSGRGKAFF. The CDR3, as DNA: TGTGCCAGCAGTTCGGACAGCGGCCGAGGTAAAGCTTTCTTT.

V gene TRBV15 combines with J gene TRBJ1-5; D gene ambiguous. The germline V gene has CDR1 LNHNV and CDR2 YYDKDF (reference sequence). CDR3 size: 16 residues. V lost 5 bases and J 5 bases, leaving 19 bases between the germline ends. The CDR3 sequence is CATSSRLFRPDQPQHF. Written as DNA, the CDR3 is TGTGCCACCAGCTCCCGACTTTTCCGCCCAGATCAGCCCCAGCATTTT.

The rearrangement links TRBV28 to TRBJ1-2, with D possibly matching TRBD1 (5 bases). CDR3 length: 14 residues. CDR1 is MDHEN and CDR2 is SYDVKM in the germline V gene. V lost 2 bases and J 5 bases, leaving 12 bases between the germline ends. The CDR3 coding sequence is TGTGCCAGCAGTTTAGGCGGGGGGGAATATGGCTACACCTTC. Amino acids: CASSLGGGEYGYTF.

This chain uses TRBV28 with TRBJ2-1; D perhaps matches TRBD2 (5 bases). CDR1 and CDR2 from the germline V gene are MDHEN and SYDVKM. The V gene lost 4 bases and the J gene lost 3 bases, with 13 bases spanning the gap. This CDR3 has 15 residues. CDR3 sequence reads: CASSWSSPHYNEQFF. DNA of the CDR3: TGTGCCAGCAGTTGGTCTAGCCCCCACTACAATGAGCAGTTCTTC.

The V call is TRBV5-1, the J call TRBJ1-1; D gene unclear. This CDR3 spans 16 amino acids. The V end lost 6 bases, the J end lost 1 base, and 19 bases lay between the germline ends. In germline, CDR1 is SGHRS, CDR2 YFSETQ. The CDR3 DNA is TGCGCCAGCACTATATCTATCGGGTCTACGAACACTGAAGCTTTCTTT. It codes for CASTISIGSTNTEAFF. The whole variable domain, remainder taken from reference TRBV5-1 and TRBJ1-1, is KAGVTQTPRYLIKTRGQQVTLSCSPISGHRSVSWYQQTPGQGLQFLFEYFSETQRNKGNFPGRFSGRQFSNSRSEMNVSTLELGDSALYLCASTISIGSTNTEAFFGQGTRLTVV.

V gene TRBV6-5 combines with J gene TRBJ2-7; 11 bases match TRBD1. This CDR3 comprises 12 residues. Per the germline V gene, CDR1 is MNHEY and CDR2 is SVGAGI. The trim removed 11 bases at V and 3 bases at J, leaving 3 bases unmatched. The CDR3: CASGTGGYEQYF. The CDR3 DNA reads TGTGCCTCCGGGACAGGGGGCTACGAGCAGTACTTC.

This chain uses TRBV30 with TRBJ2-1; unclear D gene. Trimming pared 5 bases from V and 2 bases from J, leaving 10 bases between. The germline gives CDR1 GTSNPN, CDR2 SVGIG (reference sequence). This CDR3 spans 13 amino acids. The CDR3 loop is CAWSGVTYNEQFF. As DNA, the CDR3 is TGTGCCTGGTCAGGCGTAACCTACAATGAGCAGTTCTTC.

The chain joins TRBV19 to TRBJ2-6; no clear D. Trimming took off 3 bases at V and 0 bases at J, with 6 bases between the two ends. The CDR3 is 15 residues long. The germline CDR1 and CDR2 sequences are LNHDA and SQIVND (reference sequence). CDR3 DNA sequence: TGTGCCAGTAGTATTGGCAGCTCTGGGGCCAACGTCCTGACTTTC. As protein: CASSIGSSGANVLTF.

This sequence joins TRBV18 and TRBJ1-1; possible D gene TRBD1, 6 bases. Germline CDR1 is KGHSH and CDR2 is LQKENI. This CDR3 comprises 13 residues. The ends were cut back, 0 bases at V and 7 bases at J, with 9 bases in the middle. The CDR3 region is CASSPPAGDEAFF. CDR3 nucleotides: TGTGCCAGCTCACCACCGGCAGGGGATGAAGCTTTCTTT.

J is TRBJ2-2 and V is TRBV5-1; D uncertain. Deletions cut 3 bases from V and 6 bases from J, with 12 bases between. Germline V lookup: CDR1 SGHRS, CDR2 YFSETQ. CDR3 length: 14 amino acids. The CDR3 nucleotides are TGCGCCAGCAGCTCCGGAGATTTCTCCGGGGAGCTGTTTTTT. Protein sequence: CASSSGDFSGELFF. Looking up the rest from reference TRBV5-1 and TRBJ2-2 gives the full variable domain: KAGVTQTPRYLIKTRGQQVTLSCSPISGHRSVSWYQQTPGQGLQFLFEYFSETQRNKGNFPGRFSGRQFSNSRSEMNVSTLELGDSALYLCASSSGDFSGELFFGEGSRLTVL.

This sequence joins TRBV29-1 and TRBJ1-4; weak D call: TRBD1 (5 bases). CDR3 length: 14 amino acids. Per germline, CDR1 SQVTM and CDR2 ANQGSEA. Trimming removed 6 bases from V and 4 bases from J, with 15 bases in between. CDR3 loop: CSVSHDSSNEKLFF. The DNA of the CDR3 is TGCAGCGTCTCCCATGACAGCAGTAATGAAAAACTGTTTTTT.

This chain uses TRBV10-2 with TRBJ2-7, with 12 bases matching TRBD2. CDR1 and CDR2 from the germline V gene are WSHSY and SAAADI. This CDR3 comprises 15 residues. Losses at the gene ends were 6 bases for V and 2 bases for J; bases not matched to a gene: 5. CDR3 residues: CASRHGLAGTYEQYF. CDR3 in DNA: TGCGCCAGCAGGCACGGACTAGCGGGAACCTACGAGCAGTACTTC.

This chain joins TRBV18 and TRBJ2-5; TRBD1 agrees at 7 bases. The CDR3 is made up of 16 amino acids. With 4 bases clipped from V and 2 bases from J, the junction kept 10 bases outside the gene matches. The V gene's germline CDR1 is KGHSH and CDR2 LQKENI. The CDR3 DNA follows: TGTGCCAGCTCACGACCGGGACAGTTAGGTCAAGAGACCCAGTACTTC. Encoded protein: CASSRPGQLGQETQYF.

CDR3 sequence (DNA): TGTGCCAGCAGCGTCGGACTAGCGGACGTGCATGAGCAGTTCTTC. Translated, it gives CASSVGLADVHEQFF. This chain uses TRBV11-2 with TRBJ2-1, with TRBD2 matching 10 bases. The germline V gene has CDR1 SGHAT and CDR2 FQNNGV. Trimming at V came to 5 bases and at J to 8 bases, leaving 9 bases not matched to a gene. The CDR3 is 15 amino acids.

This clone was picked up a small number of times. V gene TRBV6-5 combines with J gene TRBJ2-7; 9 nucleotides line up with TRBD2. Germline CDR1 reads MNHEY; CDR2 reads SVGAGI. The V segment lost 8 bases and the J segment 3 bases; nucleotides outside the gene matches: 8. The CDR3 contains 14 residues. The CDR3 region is CASEKAGGNYEQYF. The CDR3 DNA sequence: TGTGCCAGCGAGAAGGCGGGAGGGAACTACGAGCAGTACTTC.

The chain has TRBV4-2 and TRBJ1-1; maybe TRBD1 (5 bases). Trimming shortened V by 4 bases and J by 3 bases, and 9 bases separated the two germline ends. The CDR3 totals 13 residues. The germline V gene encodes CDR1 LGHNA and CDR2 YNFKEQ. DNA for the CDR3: TGTGCCAGCAGCCTGGGGGGAGACACTGAAGCTTTCTTT. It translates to CASSLGGDTEAFF.